This T cell receptor beta chain is from a study of Graves' ophthalmopathy and Graves' hyperthyroidism. V lost 1 base, J lost 10 bases, and 17 bases lay in between. Germline V lookup: CDR1 DFQATT, CDR2 SNEGSKA (reference sequence). CDR3 length: 14 residues. The study's findings and limits: Among expanded thyroid clonotypes above 0.001 frequency, most also occurred in blood.

There are many counts of this clonotype. Its antigen is not known. Transcripts of RNA were the source for amplifying TCR beta CDR3 regions. HTBI primers served in a first-round RT-PCR, which a second-round multiplex PCR followed. Using its own MiXCR run on the multiplex PCR reads, TCRdb lists one record per CDR3 protein. This sample has approximately 330,000 distinct CDR3 sequences; roughly 15% occur once, and the top ten carry about 12%. This receptor was identified in an adult man with Graves' ophthalmopathy. Specimen: peripheral blood. The chain carries TRBV20-1 and TRBJ1-5; D gene uncertain. The chain's CDR3 is CSARAFGPVGPQHF. For the CDR3, the DNA is TGCAGTGCTAGAGCCTTCGGGCCGGTTGGACCCCAGCATTTT.